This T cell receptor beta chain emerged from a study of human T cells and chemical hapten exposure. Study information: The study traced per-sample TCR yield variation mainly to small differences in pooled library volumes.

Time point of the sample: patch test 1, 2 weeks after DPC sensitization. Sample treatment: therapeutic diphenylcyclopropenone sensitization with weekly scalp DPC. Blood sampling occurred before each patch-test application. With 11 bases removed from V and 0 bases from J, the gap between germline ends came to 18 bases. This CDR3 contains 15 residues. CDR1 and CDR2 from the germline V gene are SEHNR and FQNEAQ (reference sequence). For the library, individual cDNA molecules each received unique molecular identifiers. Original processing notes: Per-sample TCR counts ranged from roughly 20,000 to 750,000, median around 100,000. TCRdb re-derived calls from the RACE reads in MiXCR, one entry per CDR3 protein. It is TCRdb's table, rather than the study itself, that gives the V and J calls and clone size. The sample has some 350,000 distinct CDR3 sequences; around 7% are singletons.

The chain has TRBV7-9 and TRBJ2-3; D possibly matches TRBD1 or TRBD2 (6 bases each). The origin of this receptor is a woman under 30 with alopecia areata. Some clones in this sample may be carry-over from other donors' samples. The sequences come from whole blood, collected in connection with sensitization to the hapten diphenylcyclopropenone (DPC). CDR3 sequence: CALTGGGLSTDTQYF. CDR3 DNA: TGTGCCCTTACCGGAGGGGGGCTGAGCACAGATACGCAGTATTTT.